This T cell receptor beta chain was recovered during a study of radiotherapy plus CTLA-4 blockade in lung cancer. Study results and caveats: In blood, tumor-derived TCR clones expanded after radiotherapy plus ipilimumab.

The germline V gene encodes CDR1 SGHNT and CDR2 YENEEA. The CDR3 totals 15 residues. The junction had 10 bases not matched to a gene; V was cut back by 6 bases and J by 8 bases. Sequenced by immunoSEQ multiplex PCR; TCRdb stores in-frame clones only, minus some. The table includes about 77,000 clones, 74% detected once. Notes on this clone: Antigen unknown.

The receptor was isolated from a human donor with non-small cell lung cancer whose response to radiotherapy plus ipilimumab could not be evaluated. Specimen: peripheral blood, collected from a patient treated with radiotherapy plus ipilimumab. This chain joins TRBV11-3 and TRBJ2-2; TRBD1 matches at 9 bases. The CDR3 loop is CASSHPGQGRGELFF. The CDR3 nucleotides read TGTGCCAGCAGTCATCCGGGACAGGGTCGGGGGGAGCTGTTTTTT.